The subject of this entry is one T cell receptor (beta chain). Antigen unknown. Treatment here: approximately 11-day PBMC culture with coronavirus spike peptide pools or control peptides (ViraFEST assay). Before the COVID-19 pandemic (2011-2018), CD4+ T cells were obtained from the unexposed donor. The entry originates in a study of vaccination and CD4 T cells after COVID-19. About the research overall: Overlapping spike peptides served as the stimulus for the cells. These peptides came from SARS-CoV-2 and from the common cold coronaviruses HCoV-NL63, HCoV-OC43 and HCoV-229E.

Germline trimming cut 5 bases from V and 4 bases from J; bases unmatched to any gene: 8. The V gene's germline CDR1 is DFQATT and CDR2 SNEGSKA (reference sequence). CDR3 size: 15 residues. The Oncomine TCR Beta short-read assay was applied to DNA of cultured CD4+ T cells. From cultured CD4+ T cells, genomic DNA was extracted. TCRdb reprocessed the PCR reads via MiXCR and lists one record per CDR3 protein. This table holds more than 6,500 distinct CDR3 sequences, under 45% found once. The chain couples TRBV20-1 to TRBJ2-3; 11 bases fit TRBD2. Sequencing was performed on CD4+ T cells from blood, cultured in vitro. The receptor was isolated from a human donor in good health. In nucleotides, the CDR3 is TGCAGTGCTCAAAGCGGGACTAGCGGAGCAGATACGCAGTATTTT. This translates into CSAQSGTSGADTQYF.